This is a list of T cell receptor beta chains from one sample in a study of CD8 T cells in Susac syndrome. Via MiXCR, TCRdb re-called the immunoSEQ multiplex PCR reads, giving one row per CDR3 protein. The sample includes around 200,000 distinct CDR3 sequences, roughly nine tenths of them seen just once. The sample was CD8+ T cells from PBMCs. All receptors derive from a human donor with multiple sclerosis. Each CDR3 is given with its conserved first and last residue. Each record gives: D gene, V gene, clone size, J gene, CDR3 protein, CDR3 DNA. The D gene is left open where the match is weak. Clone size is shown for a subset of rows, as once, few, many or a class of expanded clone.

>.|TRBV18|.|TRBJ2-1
CASSPGGLIGPYNEQFF
TGTGCCAGCTCACCTGGGGGACTGATAGGCCCTTACAATGAGCAGTTCTTC
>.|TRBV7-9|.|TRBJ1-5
CASSLGAGPQHF
TGTGCCAGCAGCTTAGGGGCAGGGCCCCAGCATTTT
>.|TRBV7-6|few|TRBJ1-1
CASSPRGGGTEAFF
TGTGCCAGCAGCCCCCGGGGTGGTGGGACTGAAGCTTTCTTT
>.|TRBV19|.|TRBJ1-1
CASSAISGTEAFF
TGTGCCAGTAGTGCCATTAGTGGCACTGAAGCTTTCTTT
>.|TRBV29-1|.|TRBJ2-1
CSVEGTLAHEQFF
TGCAGCGTTGAAGGGACCCTAGCCCATGAGCAGTTCTTC
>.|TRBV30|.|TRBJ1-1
CAWSEGMDTEAFF
TGTGCCTGGAGTGAAGGGATGGACACTGAAGCTTTCTTT
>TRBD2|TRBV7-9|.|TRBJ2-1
CASSPQRGVHNEQFF
TGTGCCAGCAGCCCCCAGCGGGGGGTCCACAATGAGCAGTTCTTC
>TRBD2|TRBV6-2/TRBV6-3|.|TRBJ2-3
CASSPLARATDTQYF
TGTGCCAGCAGTCCACTAGCGCGGGCCACAGATACGCAGTATTTT
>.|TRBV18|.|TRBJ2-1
CASSGEIGDEQFF
TGTGCCAGCTCAGGGGAGATAGGGGATGAGCAGTTCTTC
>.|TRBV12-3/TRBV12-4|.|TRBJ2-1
CASSPRRGSEVAF
TGTGCCAGCAGTCCCCGCCGGGGGTCGGAGGTCGCGTTC
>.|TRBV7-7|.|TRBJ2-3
CASSLTLPDTQYF
TGTGCTAGCAGCTTAACTCTCCCAGATACGCAGTATTTT
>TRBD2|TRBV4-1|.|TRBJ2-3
CASSQTAGGPTSTDTQYF
TGCGCCAGCAGCCAAACAGCGGGAGGACCGACTAGCACAGATACGCAGTATTTT
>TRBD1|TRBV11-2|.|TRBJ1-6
CASRSGGPNSPLHF
TGTGCCAGCAGGTCAGGGGGCCCCAATTCACCCCTCCACTTT
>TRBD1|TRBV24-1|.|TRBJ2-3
CATSETGTDTQYF
TGTGCCACCAGTGAGACAGGGACAGATACGCAGTATTTT
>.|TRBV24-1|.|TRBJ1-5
CATSAEGSNQPQHF
TGTGCCACCAGTGCGGAGGGGTCCAATCAGCCCCAGCATTTT
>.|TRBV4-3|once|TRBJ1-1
CASSPEESGRVTEAFF
TGCGCCAGCAGCCCGGAAGAGAGCGGGAGGGTCACTGAAGCTTTCTTT
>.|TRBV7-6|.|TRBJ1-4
CASSLPDGPNEKLFF
TGTGCCAGCAGCCTACCCGACGGACCGAATGAAAAACTGTTTTTT
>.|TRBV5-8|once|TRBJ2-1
CASIWSYNEQFF
TGTGCCAGCATTTGGTCCTACAATGAGCAGTTCTTC
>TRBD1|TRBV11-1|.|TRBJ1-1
CASSLWTGTEAFF
TGTGCCAGCAGCTTGTGGACAGGGACTGAAGCTTTCTTT
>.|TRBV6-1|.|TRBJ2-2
CASQGGEKSGELFF
TGTGCCAGCCAAGGAGGGGAGAAGTCCGGGGAGCTGTTTTTT